This TCR beta chain was recovered during a study of regulatory T cells in long-lasting Graves disease. Trimming removed 3 bases from V and 0 bases from J; junction bases left unmatched: 17. This CDR3 has 20 amino acids. Germline V gene data show CDR1 as MNHNS and CDR2 as SASEGT. The sample's time point: persistent/refractory GD, antithyroid drugs over 5 years with positive TRAb. Making the TCR library involved RNA that had been extracted from PBMCs. This clonotype was seen ten or more times. Assembly of TCR beta libraries relied on iRepertoire HTBI primers together with Arm-PCR of CDR3 regions. MiXCR, run by TCRdb on the multiplex PCR reads, gives a single entry per CDR3 protein. The sample includes approximately 470,000 distinct CDR3 sequences, less than 25% seen only once; the top ten take 7.8%.

The V and J genes are TRBV6-1 and TRBJ1-5; the match to TRBD1 covers 7 bases. Sequencing used peripheral blood mononuclear cells (PBMCs), obtained when the disease was refractory, from a patient treated with antithyroid drugs. This TCR was recovered from a female donor with Graves disease. The CDR3 reads CASSDGQAANHYYSNQPQHF. DNA of the CDR3: TGTGCCAGCAGTGACGGACAGGCAGCGAACCACTATTATAGCAATCAGCCCCAGCATTTT.